Listed here are 30 T cell receptor beta chains from one sample, sequenced in a study of T cell responses to AZD1222 COVID-19 vaccine. Clones were sequenced by immunoSEQ multiplex PCR, and TCRdb holds only the in-frame ones, with some missing. The data contain over 100,000 clones, around 87% of them singletons. The specimen was peripheral blood, collected on day 0 of AZD1222 vaccination. The receptors were sampled from an adult in good health.

This clone was observed a few times. The J gene is TRBJ1-6, the V gene TRBV7-9; D may be TRBD1 (6 bases). The CDR3 runs 15 residues. V lost 4 bases, J lost 6 bases, and 13 bases lay in between. CDR1 is SEHNR, CDR2 FQNEAQ, per germline (reference sequence). The DNA of the CDR3 is TGTGCCAGCAGCTCTACAGGGAAAGCTAATTCACCCCTCCACTTT. Translating it yields CASSSTGKANSPLHF.

This rearrangement joins TRBV3-1 (or the pseudogene TRBV3-2) to TRBJ1-2; the D gene is possibly TRBD1 (6 bases). CDR3 size: 16 residues. The ends were cut back, 4 bases at V and 4 bases at J, with 19 bases in the middle. Germline CDR1 and CDR2: LGHDT and YNNKEL (reference sequence). DNA of the CDR3: TGTGCCAGCAGCCGACGTACAGGGAGGTTCAGCTATGGCTACACCTTC. It is translated as CASSRRTGRFSYGYTF.

This chain uses TRBV27 with TRBJ1-5, with 7 nucleotides matching TRBD1. Germline V gene lookup returns CDR1 MNHEY and CDR2 SMNVEV (reference sequence). The CDR3 covers 15 residues. V lost 11 bases, J lost 5 bases, and 15 bases stayed unmatched. The DNA for the CDR3 is TGTGCCGGACCTACCGAGCAGGGGGTCGATCAGCCCCAGCATTTT. Encoded protein: CAGPTEQGVDQPQHF.

The chain links TRBV12-5 to TRBJ2-3, with 8 bases aligning to TRBD2. V lost 1 base and J lost 6; bases outside the gene matches: 6. This CDR3 is built from 15 residues. Looked up from germline, CDR1 is LGHNT and CDR2 is FRNRAP. The CDR3 DNA is TGTGCTAGTGGTTTGGGGAGCGGGAGTAGGGATACGCAGTATTTT. Translation: CASGLGSGSRDTQYF.

The CDR3 protein is CASTWEKQYF. The DNA for the CDR3 is TGTGCCTCGACGTGGGAAAAGCAGTACTTC. The chain recombines TRBV5-3 with TRBJ2-7; D call uncertain. TRBV5-3 is identified as an open reading frame with a role that is uncertain. The CDR3 has 10 amino acids. V dropped 10 bases and J dropped 8 bases, with 13 bases sitting between them.

The count of this clone is one. The chain couples TRBV28 to TRBJ1-1; perhaps TRBD1 as D (5 bases). Trimming took 6 bases from V and 4 from J, leaving 15 bases between them. Per germline, CDR1 MDHEN and CDR2 SYDVKM. The CDR3 contains 14 residues. The DNA of the CDR3 is TGTGCCAGCAGACCTGCCTTGACAGCCACTGAAGCTTTCTTT. It is translated as CASRPALTATEAFF.

The rearrangement joins TRBV4-3 to TRBJ2-7, with D perhaps matching TRBD1 (6 bases). Trimming removed 1 base at V and 0 bases at J, with 10 bases between. CDR3 length: 15 residues. CDR1 and CDR2 from the germline V gene are LGHNA and YSLEER. Here the CDR3 reads CASSQGQDSSYEQYF. The CDR3 nucleotides read TGCGCCAGCAGCCAAGGGCAGGACAGCTCCTACGAGCAGTACTTC.

The chain joins TRBV16 to TRBJ1-1; TRBD1 might be the D (5 bases). The germline V gene has CDR1 KGHSY and CDR2 FQNENV. V was cut by 7 bases and J by 1 base, with 13 bases left in between. The CDR3 is made up of 14 amino acids. The CDR3 loop is CASMEGPGNTEAFF. The CDR3 DNA is TGTGCCAGCATGGAGGGGCCTGGGAACACTGAAGCTTTCTTT.

The chain employs TRBV6-5 and TRBJ1-5; D call uncertain. From germline, CDR1 is MNHEY and CDR2 SVGAGI. Trimming took 6 bases from V and 4 from J, leaving 13 bases between them. The CDR3 extends over 14 amino acids. CDR3 loop: CASRPRGGNQPQHF. The CDR3 DNA reads as TGTGCCAGCAGGCCCCGGGGAGGGAATCAGCCCCAGCATTTT.

As DNA, the CDR3 is TGTGCCAGCAGAGGGGGGACTAGCGGGAGGGACTCCTACAATGAGCAGTTCTTC. Its protein is CASRGGTSGRDSYNEQFF. This sequence joins TRBV27 and TRBJ2-1, with 16 bases that match TRBD2. The V and J ends lost 6 bases and 0 bases, in that order; junction bases with no gene match: 5. The CDR3 covers 18 residues. Germline CDR1 and CDR2: MNHEY and SMNVEV (reference sequence).

This rearrangement joins TRBV5-1 to TRBJ2-1; 16 bases align to TRBD2. CDR1 is SGHRS, CDR2 YFSETQ, per germline. The CDR3 totals 15 residues. J was trimmed by 7 bases and V by 4 bases; bases with no gene match: 2. DNA of the CDR3: TGCGCCAGCAGCCCGGGACTAGCGGGGGGGAATGAGCAGTTCTTC. Its translation: CASSPGLAGGNEQFF. Based on the CDR3 plus reference TRBV5-1 and TRBJ2-1, the full variable domain is KAGVTQTPRYLIKTRGQQVTLSCSPISGHRSVSWYQQTPGQGLQFLFEYFSETQRNKGNFPGRFSGRQFSNSRSEMNVSTLELGDSALYLCASSPGLAGGNEQFFGPGTRLTVL.

J is TRBJ1-4 and V is TRBV2, with D possibly TRBD1 on 6 matching bases. Germline CDR1 SNHLY, CDR2 FYNNEI. V was pared by 3 bases and J by 6 bases, with 11 bases between. CDR3 length: 14 amino acids. CDR3 residues: CASSDRTEHEKLFF. The CDR3 DNA is TGTGCCAGCAGTGACCGGACAGAGCATGAAAAACTGTTTTTT.

This clone has a handful of counts. The chain combines TRBV28 with TRBJ2-1, with D unresolved. With 4 bases removed from V and 13 bases from J, the gap between germline ends came to 17 bases. Per the germline V gene, CDR1 is MDHEN and CDR2 is SYDVKM. The CDR3 has 13 amino acids. The CDR3 region has the DNA TGTGCCAGCAGTTCCCCCCACTCGCCCCTCCAGTTCTTC. Translating gives CASSSPHSPLQFF. Supplemented by reference TRBV28 and TRBJ2-1, the full variable domain reads DVKVTQSSRYLVKRTGEKVFLECVQDMDHENMFWYRQDPGLGLRLIYFSYDVKMKEKGDIPEGYSVSREKKERFSLILESASTNQTSMYLCASSSPHSPLQFFGPGTRLTVL.

The J gene is TRBJ2-1, the V gene TRBV7-9; the match to TRBD2 covers 7 bases. The CDR3 is made up of 15 amino acids. The V segment lost 2 bases and the J segment 4 bases; nucleotides outside the gene matches: 5. Germline V gene data show CDR1 as SEHNR and CDR2 as FQNEAQ (reference sequence). The DNA for the CDR3 is TGTGCCAGCAGCTTAAGTGGGGGAGGGTACAATGAGCAGTTCTTC. It codes for CASSLSGGGYNEQFF.

This clone is a singleton in its sample. This chain connects TRBV30 to TRBJ2-1, with D unresolved. Looked up from germline, CDR1 is GTSNPN and CDR2 is SVGIG (reference sequence). This CDR3 has 15 residues. The germline V and J ends were trimmed by 0 bases and 4 bases, with 13 bases remaining between them. The CDR3 loop is CAWSVLLAAYNEQFF. DNA for the CDR3: TGTGCCTGGAGTGTACTTCTGGCCGCGTACAATGAGCAGTTCTTC.

The chain is built from TRBV21-1 and TRBJ1-6; whether TRBD1, the table's D call, matches the DNA was not checked. TRBV21-1 is assigned pseudogene status. The CDR3 length is 17 residues. The CDR3 protein is CASSKSPPTQGNSPLHF. CDR3 nucleotide sequence: TGTGCCAGCAGCAAATCACCCCCGACTCAGGGAAATTCACCCCTCCACTTT.

This clone has a handful of counts. The V gene is TRBV6-6, the J gene TRBJ2-7; TRBD1 matches at 8 bases. This CDR3 comprises 14 residues. The germline gives CDR1 MNHNY, CDR2 SVGAGI (reference sequence). Trimming took 5 bases from V and 5 from J; bases not matched to a gene: 8. The CDR3: CASSRTGNVNEQYF. The CDR3 DNA sequence: TGTGCCAGCAGTCGGACAGGGAACGTCAACGAGCAGTACTTC.

V is TRBV21-1 and J is TRBJ1-5. TRBV21-1 is noted as a pseudogene. CDR3 length: 14 residues. The CDR3 sequence is CASSLPGINQPQHF. The CDR3 DNA sequence: TGTGCCAGCAGCCTTCCGGGGATCAATCAGCCCCAGCATTTT.

The chain recombines TRBV10-1 with TRBJ1-5, with no clear D. The CDR3 spans 12 residues. Trimming took 2 bases from V and 5 from J, leaving 4 bases between them. Germline V lookup: CDR1 WNHNN, CDR2 SYGVQD (reference sequence). In DNA, the CDR3 is TGCGCCAGCAGTGAGAAGTATCAGCCCCAGCATTTT. This translates into CASSEKYQPQHF.

The chain couples TRBV2 to TRBJ1-4; D gene uncertain. Trimming took off 6 bases at V and 5 bases at J, with 13 bases between the two ends. Germline V gene data show CDR1 as SNHLY and CDR2 as FYNNEI. The CDR3 loop spans 14 amino acids. CDR3 sequence (DNA): TGTGCCAGCAGACCCGACCAGGCGAATGAAAAACTGTTTTTT. This gives the protein CASRPDQANEKLFF.

This chain uses TRBV6-5 with TRBJ1-5, with D possibly matching TRBD1 (5 bases). Germline V gene sequence: CDR1 MNHEY, CDR2 SVGAGI. The germline V and J ends were trimmed by 8 bases and 0 bases, with 8 bases remaining between them. This CDR3 has 13 amino acids. CDR3 in amino acids: CASQGHSNQPQHF. The DNA of the CDR3 is TGTGCCAGCCAGGGTCATAGCAATCAGCCCCAGCATTTT.

V and J are TRBV5-1 and TRBJ2-3, with D maybe TRBD1 (5 bases). The CDR3 is made up of 14 amino acids. V lost 2 bases, J lost 2 bases, and 9 bases lay in between. Germline V gives CDR1 SGHRS, CDR2 YFSETQ. The CDR3 region is CASSFMDTTDTQYF. For the CDR3, the DNA is TGCGCCAGCAGCTTTATGGACACCACAGATACGCAGTATTTT.

The chain couples TRBV2 to TRBJ2-7; D ambiguous. The CDR3 contains 11 residues. Trimming shortened V by 4 bases and J by 4 bases, and 5 bases separated the two germline ends. Germline V gene data show CDR1 as SNHLY and CDR2 as FYNNEI. CDR3 nucleotide sequence: TGTGCCAGCAGTGGGGATTACGAGCAGTACTTC. Amino acid sequence: CASSGDYEQYF.

The chain joins TRBV3-1 (or the pseudogene TRBV3-2) to TRBJ1-6; no definite D call. V was cut by 4 bases and J by 6 bases, with 4 bases left in between. CDR3 length: 12 amino acids. The germline CDR1 and CDR2 sequences are LGHDT and YNNKEL (reference sequence). The CDR3, as DNA: TGTGCCAGCAGCCGCGGTAATTCACCCCTCCACTTT. Amino acids: CASSRGNSPLHF.

The chain employs TRBV11-2 and TRBJ2-3; 10 bases map to TRBD2. The germline CDR1 and CDR2 sequences are SGHAT and FQNNGV. The CDR3 covers 17 residues. Trimming at V came to 5 bases and at J to 0 bases, leaving 8 bases not matched to a gene. CDR3 region: CASSPRTSGKSTDTQYF. CDR3 DNA sequence: TGTGCCAGCAGCCCCCGGACTAGCGGAAAGAGCACAGATACGCAGTATTTT.

This clone was seen a single time. This chain uses TRBV27 with TRBJ1-6; D perhaps matches TRBD1 (5 bases). The germline V and J ends were trimmed by 2 bases and 5 bases, with 13 bases remaining between them. Germline CDR1 MNHEY, CDR2 SMNVEV (reference sequence). The CDR3 has 16 amino acids. CDR3 region: CASSLKAGGNNSPLHF. The CDR3 DNA reads TGTGCCAGCAGTTTAAAGGCCGGGGGGAATAATTCACCCCTCCACTTT.

This chain connects TRBV11-3 to TRBJ1-1; D is unclear. The V end was cut by 0 bases, the J end by 2 bases, with 10 bases between. The CDR3 is 15 amino acids. Germline CDR1 is SGHNT and CDR2 is YENEEA. The CDR3 reads CASSLDGQTNTEAFF. The CDR3 DNA follows: TGTGCCAGCAGCTTAGACGGGCAGACAAACACTGAAGCTTTCTTT.

This clone occurred once. The chain joins TRBV11-2 to TRBJ2-2, with no clear D. Germline CDR1 reads SGHAT; CDR2 reads FQNNGV. This CDR3 is built from 17 residues. V lost 0 bases to trimming and J lost 9 bases, with 20 bases between them. CDR3: CASSLESLPSVGRELFF. CDR3 DNA sequence: TGTGCCAGCAGCTTAGAATCCCTGCCTAGTGTTGGCCGGGAGCTGTTTTTT.

The genes are TRBV19 and TRBJ1-3, with TRBD1 matching over 7 bases. This CDR3 is built from 16 residues. Germline trimming cut 7 bases from V and 0 bases from J; bases unmatched to any gene: 9. Germline-derived CDR1 and CDR2 are LNHDA and SQIVND (reference sequence). CDR3 region: CASNLGGQSSGNTIYF. The CDR3 nucleotides are TGTGCCAGTAACCTGGGGGGACAGAGCTCTGGAAACACCATATATTTT.

This rearrangement joins TRBV18 to TRBJ2-2; no clear D. This CDR3 has 15 amino acids. Germline V lookup: CDR1 KGHSH, CDR2 LQKENI. Deletions cut 3 bases from V and 3 bases from J, with 11 bases between. This CDR3 is CASSPYTDDTGELFF. The CDR3 DNA reads as TGTGCCAGCTCACCGTATACTGACGACACCGGGGAGCTGTTTTTT. The full variable domain, completed using reference TRBV18 and TRBJ2-2, is NAGVMQNPRHLVRRRGQEARLRCSPMKGHSHVYWYRQLPEEGLKFMVYLQKENIIDESGMPKERFSAEFPKEGPSILRIQQVVRGDSAAYFCASSPYTDDTGELFFGEGSRLTVL.